The 6 T cell receptor beta chains presented below share a single source sample, sequenced in a study of cytomegalovirus exposure and HLA in healthy donors. In the PCR, 60 Vbeta and 13 Jbeta primers were used. Repertoires were generated with immunoSEQ multiplex PCR, while TCRdb's copy carries only in-frame clones and drops some. The sample data list around 31,000 clones. The source material was PBMCs. The receptors originated from a female donor in good health and CMV-seronegative.

This rearrangement joins TRBV2 to TRBJ2-7, with 8 bases lining up with TRBD1. The CDR3 length is 13 residues. Germline assignment: CDR1 SNHLY and CDR2 FYNNEI. J was trimmed by 2 bases and V by 8 bases; bases with no gene match: 5. CDR3 nucleotides: TGTGCCAGCCGGGACAGGCAAACCTACGAGCAGTACTTC. Translating gives CASRDRQTYEQYF.

In DNA form, the CDR3 reads TGTGCCAGCTCCCCGGGACAGGGGTATGGCTACACCTTC. Translating gives CASSPGQGYGYTF. The chain is built from TRBV18 and TRBJ1-2, with 10 bases fitting TRBD1. With 6 bases clipped from V and 5 bases from J, the junction kept 3 bases outside the gene matches. CDR3 length equals 13 residues. From germline, CDR1 is KGHSH and CDR2 LQKENI.

The chain employs TRBV19 and TRBJ2-5, with 7 bases aligning to TRBD1. V lost 5 bases and J lost 5; bases outside the gene matches: 8. The CDR3 consists of 14 residues. Looked up from germline, CDR1 is LNHDA and CDR2 is SQIVND (reference sequence). DNA for the CDR3: TGTGCCAGTAGTTCCACAGGGGTTTGGGAGACCCAGTACTTC. Its protein product is CASSSTGVWETQYF. Drawing the rest from reference TRBV19 and TRBJ2-5, the complete variable domain is DGGITQSPKYLFRKEGQNVTLSCEQNLNHDAMYWYRQDPGQGLRLIYYSQIVNDFQKGDIAEGYSVSREKKESFPLTVTSAQKNPTAFYLCASSSTGVWETQYFGPGTRLLVL.

This clone is identified as medium-sized from frequency. The genes are TRBV6-4 and TRBJ2-3; 9 bases are a match to TRBD1. This CDR3 has 14 amino acids. CDR1 MRHNA and CDR2 SNTAGT come from the germline V gene. Trimming took 4 bases from V and 1 from J; bases not matched to a gene: 0. CDR3 bases: TGTGCCAGCAGTGGGACAGGGGGCACAGATACGCAGTATTTT. This translates into CASSGTGGTDTQYF.

V usage is TRBV9 and J usage is TRBJ2-1, with 8 bases matching TRBD2. From germline, CDR1 is SGDLS and CDR2 YYNGEE. Unmatched junction bases numbered 14, after V lost 2 bases and J lost 7 bases. This CDR3 spans 17 amino acids. This CDR3 is CASSVPRRGANSNEQFF. The DNA for the CDR3 is TGTGCCAGCAGCGTCCCACGGCGGGGGGCGAATTCGAATGAGCAGTTCTTC.

This sequence joins TRBV4-1 and TRBJ2-1; D is uncertain. V shed 1 base and J shed 0 bases, with 22 bases lying between them. Looked up from germline, CDR1 is MGHRA and CDR2 is YSYEKL. This CDR3 contains 20 residues. This CDR3 reads CASSQATASSGRSSYNEQFF. In DNA form, the CDR3 reads TGCGCCAGCAGCCAAGCCACCGCCTCGTCAGGAAGAAGCTCCTACAATGAGCAGTTCTTC.